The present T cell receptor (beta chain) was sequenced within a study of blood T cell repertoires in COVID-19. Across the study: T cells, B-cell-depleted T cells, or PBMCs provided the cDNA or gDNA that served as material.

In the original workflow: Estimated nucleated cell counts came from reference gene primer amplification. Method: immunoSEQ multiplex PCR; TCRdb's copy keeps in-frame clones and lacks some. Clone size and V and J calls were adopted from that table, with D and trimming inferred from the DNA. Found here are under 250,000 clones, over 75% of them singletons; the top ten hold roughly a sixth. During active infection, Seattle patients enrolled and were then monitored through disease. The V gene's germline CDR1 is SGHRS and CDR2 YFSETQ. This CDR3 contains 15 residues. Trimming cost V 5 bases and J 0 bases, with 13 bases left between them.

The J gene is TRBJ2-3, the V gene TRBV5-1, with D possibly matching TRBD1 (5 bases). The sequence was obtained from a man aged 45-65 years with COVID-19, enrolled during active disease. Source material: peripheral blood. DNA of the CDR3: TGCGCCAGCAGTCTCAGGGCAACTAGCACAGATACGCAGTATTTT. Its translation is CASSLRATSTDTQYF.